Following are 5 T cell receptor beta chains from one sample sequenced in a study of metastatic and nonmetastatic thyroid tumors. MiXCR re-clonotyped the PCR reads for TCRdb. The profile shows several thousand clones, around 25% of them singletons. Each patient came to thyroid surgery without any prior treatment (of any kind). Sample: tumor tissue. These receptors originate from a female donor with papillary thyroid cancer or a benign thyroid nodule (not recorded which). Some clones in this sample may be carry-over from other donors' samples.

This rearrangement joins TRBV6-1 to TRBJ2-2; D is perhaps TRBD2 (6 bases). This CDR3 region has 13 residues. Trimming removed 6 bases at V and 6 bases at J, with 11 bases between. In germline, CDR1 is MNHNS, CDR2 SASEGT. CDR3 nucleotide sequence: TGTGCCAGCAGGACTAGGGTCTCCGGGGAGCTGTTTTTT. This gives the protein CASRTRVSGELFF.

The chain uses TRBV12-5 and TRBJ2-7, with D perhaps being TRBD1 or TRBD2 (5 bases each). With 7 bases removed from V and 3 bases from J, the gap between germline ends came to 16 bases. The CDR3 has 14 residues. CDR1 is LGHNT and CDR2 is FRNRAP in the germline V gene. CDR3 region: CASVGAGAFYEQYF. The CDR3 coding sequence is TGTGCTAGTGTGGGTGCCGGGGCCTTCTACGAGCAGTACTTC.

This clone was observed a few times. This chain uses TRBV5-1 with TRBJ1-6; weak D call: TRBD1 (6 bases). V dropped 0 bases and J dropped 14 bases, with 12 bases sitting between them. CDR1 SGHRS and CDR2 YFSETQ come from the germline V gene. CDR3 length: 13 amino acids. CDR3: CASSLGVQGTLHF. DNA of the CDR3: TGCGCCAGCAGCTTGGGAGTACAGGGTACCCTCCACTTT. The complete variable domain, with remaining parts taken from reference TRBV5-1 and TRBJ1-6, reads KAGVTQTPRYLIKTRGQQVTLSCSPISGHRSVSWYQQTPGQGLQFLFEYFSETQRNKGNFPGRFSGRQFSNSRSEMNVSTLELGDSALYLCASSLGVQGTLHFGNGTRLTVT.

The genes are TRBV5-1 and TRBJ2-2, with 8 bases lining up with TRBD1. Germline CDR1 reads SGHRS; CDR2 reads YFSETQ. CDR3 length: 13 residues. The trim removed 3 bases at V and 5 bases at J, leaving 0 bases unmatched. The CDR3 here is CASSWTGTGELFF. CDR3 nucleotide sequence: TGCGCCAGCAGCTGGACAGGGACCGGGGAGCTGTTTTTT.

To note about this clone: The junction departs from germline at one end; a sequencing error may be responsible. The DNA for the CDR3 is TGTGCCAACAGCTCATCCAAGTACACTGAAGCTTTCTTT. Residues: CANSSSKYTEAFF. This chain uses TRBV7-6 with TRBJ1-1; D is ambiguous. This CDR3 spans 13 amino acids. Germline CDR1 and CDR2: SGHVS and FNYEAQ.